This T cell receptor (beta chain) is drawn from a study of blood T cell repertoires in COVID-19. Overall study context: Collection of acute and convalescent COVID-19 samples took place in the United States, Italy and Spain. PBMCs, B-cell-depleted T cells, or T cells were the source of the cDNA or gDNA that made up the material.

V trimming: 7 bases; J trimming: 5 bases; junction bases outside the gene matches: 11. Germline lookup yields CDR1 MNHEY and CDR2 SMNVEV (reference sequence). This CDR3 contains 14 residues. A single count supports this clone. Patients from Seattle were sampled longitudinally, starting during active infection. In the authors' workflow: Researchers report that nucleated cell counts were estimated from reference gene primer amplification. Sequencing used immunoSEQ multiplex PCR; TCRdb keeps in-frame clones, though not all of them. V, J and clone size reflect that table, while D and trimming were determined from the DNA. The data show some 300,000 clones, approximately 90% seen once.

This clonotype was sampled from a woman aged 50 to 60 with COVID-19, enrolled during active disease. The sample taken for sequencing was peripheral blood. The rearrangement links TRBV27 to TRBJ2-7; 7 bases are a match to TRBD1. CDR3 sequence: CASTGTANWDEQYF. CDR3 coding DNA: TGTGCCAGCACCGGGACAGCTAATTGGGACGAGCAGTACTTC.